A single sample is the source of the 27 T cell receptor beta chains below, sequenced in a study of shared clonotypes between healthy human individuals. TCRdb keeps only in-frame clones here, not all; method: immunoSEQ multiplex PCR. Of hundreds of thousands of clones in the sample, about 80% were seen once. Source material: PBMCs. The receptors here all came from a woman between 40 and 55 years old in good health. Some clones in this sample may be carry-over from other donors' samples.

This clone was seen a handful of times. The V call is TRBV20-1, the J call TRBJ2-7; D is ambiguous. V dropped 5 bases and J dropped 3 bases, with 8 bases sitting between them. The CDR3 is 11 amino acids. The germline V gene has CDR1 DFQATT and CDR2 SNEGSKA (reference sequence). The CDR3 loop reads CSARRNYEQYF. CDR3 DNA sequence: TGCAGTGCTCGTAGAAACTACGAGCAGTACTTC.

The chain has TRBV7-9 and TRBJ2-1; perhaps D is TRBD1 or TRBD2 (6 bases each). V was clipped by 5 bases and J by 3 bases, with 17 bases between them. The CDR3 is 16 amino acids. Germline CDR1 and CDR2: SEHNR and FQNEAQ (reference sequence). This CDR3 reads CASSPLGGFHYNEQFF. The DNA for the CDR3 is TGTGCCAGCAGCCCACTAGGGGGGTTTCACTACAATGAGCAGTTCTTC.

V gene TRBV29-1 combines with J gene TRBJ1-3; maybe TRBD1 (5 bases). There are 14 residues in the CDR3. The germline V gene has CDR1 SQVTM and CDR2 ANQGSEA. Trimming shortened V by 0 bases and J by 4 bases, and 10 bases separated the two germline ends. The CDR3 is CSVEDGTSGNTIYF. In DNA form, the CDR3 reads TGCAGCGTTGAAGACGGGACGTCGGGAAACACCATATATTTT.

This clone was counted between two and nine times. The rearrangement joins TRBV19 to TRBJ1-2; D is possibly TRBD1 (5 bases). V was clipped by 5 bases and J by 4 bases, with 14 bases between them. Germline V lookup: CDR1 LNHDA, CDR2 SQIVND (reference sequence). This CDR3 comprises 14 residues. CDR3: CASSPWRGIYGYTF. CDR3 in DNA: TGTGCCAGTAGTCCTTGGCGGGGGATCTATGGCTACACCTTC.

The count of this clone is one. The V and J genes are TRBV7-9 and TRBJ2-3; D unresolved. Germline CDR1 and CDR2: SEHNR and FQNEAQ (reference sequence). The CDR3 contains 16 residues. The germline V and J ends were trimmed by 7 bases and 6 bases, with 23 bases remaining between them. CDR3 loop: CASTSPALGLADTQYF. The CDR3 bases are TGTGCCAGCACCTCCCCGGCGCTTGGTCTGGCCGATACGCAGTATTTT. The whole variable domain, remainder taken from reference TRBV7-9 and TRBJ2-3, is DTGVSQNPRHKITKRGQNVTFRCDPISEHNRLYWYRQTLGQGPEFLTYFQNEAQLEKSRLLSDRFSAERPKGSFSTLEIQRTEQGDSAMYLCASTSPALGLADTQYFGPGTRLTVL.

The V gene is TRBV18, the J gene TRBJ1-1; D possibly corresponds to TRBD1 (6 bases). Trimming left V 9 bases short and J 5 bases short, with 22 bases between. The germline gives CDR1 KGHSH, CDR2 LQKENI. The CDR3 contains 15 residues. Here the CDR3 reads CASSPSEGVETEAFF. DNA for the CDR3: TGTGCCAGTTCGCCTTCGGAGGGGGTAGAAACTGAAGCTTTCTTT.

In the case of this clone: Only one base separates this from a far larger clonotype, so it likely reflects a read error. The chain links TRBV13 to TRBJ2-7; D call uncertain. This CDR3 spans 11 amino acids. Germline V gives CDR1 PRHDT, CDR2 FYEKMQ (reference sequence). V lost 0 bases and J lost 3, with 0 bases in between. In nucleotides, the CDR3 is TGTGCCAGCAGCTTAGGCTACGAGCAGTACTTC. Protein: CASSLGYEQYF.

CDR3 sequence: CASSLASPLSSGPGSYEQYF. DNA for the CDR3: TGTGCCAGCAGCTTAGCTAGCCCTCTGAGTAGCGGGCCTGGATCGTACGAGCAGTACTTC. J is TRBJ2-7 and V is TRBV7-2; 7 positions agree with TRBD2. Trimming at V came to 0 bases and at J to 4 bases, leaving 21 bases not matched to a gene. In germline, CDR1 is SGHTA, CDR2 FQGNSA. CDR3 length: 20 amino acids.

This clone was detected a few times. The CDR3, as DNA: TGCGCCAGCAGCCAACGATTAGCATACGAGCAGTACTTC. This gives the protein CASSQRLAYEQYF. The V and J genes are TRBV4-1 and TRBJ2-7; D is undetermined. CDR3 length: 13 residues. The germline CDR1 and CDR2 sequences are MGHRA and YSYEKL. V lost 2 bases, J lost 4 bases, and 9 bases lay in between.

The CDR3 loop is CASRPTAGGLTDTQYF. For the CDR3, the DNA is TGTGCCAGCAGACCAACGGCGGGAGGGCTCACAGATACGCAGTATTTT. The rearrangement joins TRBV27 to TRBJ2-3, with 9 bases that match TRBD2. The CDR3 spans 16 residues. Germline V lookup: CDR1 MNHEY, CDR2 SMNVEV (reference sequence). After removal of 6 bases from V and 2 bases from J, the junction contained 9 bases not matched to a gene.

This chain connects TRBV19 to TRBJ2-7, with D possibly being TRBD2 (5 bases). The CDR3 is 15 residues long. In germline, CDR1 is LNHDA, CDR2 SQIVND (reference sequence). The V and J ends lost 4 bases and 4 bases respectively, with 17 bases between them. Written as DNA, the CDR3 is TGTGCCAGTAGTACCCTAGCAATCGGAGGTTACGAGCAGTACTTC. Amino acids: CASSTLAIGGYEQYF.

The V and J genes are TRBV6-6 and TRBJ1-1, with D unresolved. The CDR3 consists of 13 residues. Germline assignment: CDR1 MNHNY and CDR2 SVGAGI (reference sequence). Trimming removed 3 bases at V and 10 bases at J, with 15 bases between. In DNA, the CDR3 is TGTGCCAGCAGTTATTACGTTTCCCATGGAGCTTTCTTT. Amino acids: CASSYYVSHGAFF.

This clone was counted ten times or more. The chain employs TRBV4-1 and TRBJ2-7, with 9 nucleotides matching TRBD2. The CDR3 length is 15 residues. The V gene's germline CDR1 is MGHRA and CDR2 YSYEKL. V shed 1 base, J shed 2 bases, and the junction held 3 bases outside the gene matches. In DNA, the CDR3 is TGCGCCAGCAGCCAAGCCGAGCGGGGGGCCTACGAGCAGTACTTC. Translation gives CASSQAERGAYEQYF.

The chain couples TRBV25-1 to TRBJ1-5; D may be TRBD1 (5 bases). CDR1 and CDR2 from the germline V gene are MGHDK and SYGVNS. Trimming took 6 bases from V and 1 from J, leaving 13 bases between them. This CDR3 has 15 residues. The CDR3: CASRGEGGSNQPQHF. The CDR3 nucleotides read TGTGCCAGCAGGGGGGAGGGTGGGAGCAATCAGCCCCAGCATTTT. The variable domain in full, with the rest retrieved from reference TRBV25-1 and TRBJ1-5, is EADIYQTPRYLVIGTGKKITLECSQTMGHDKMYWYQQDPGMELHLIHYSYGVNSTEKGDLSSESTVSRIRTEHFPLTLESARPSHTSQYLCASRGEGGSNQPQHFGDGTRLSIL.

The chain couples TRBV6-1 to TRBJ1-3, with a weak D call TRBD1 (6 bases). Trimming pared 4 bases from V and 2 bases from J, leaving 9 bases between. The CDR3 is made up of 14 amino acids. The germline CDR1 and CDR2 sequences are MNHNS and SASEGT. The CDR3, as DNA: TGTGCCAGCAGTGTGAACAGGGCTGGAAACACCATATATTTT. It is translated as CASSVNRAGNTIYF.

This sequence joins TRBV6-4 and TRBJ1-1, with no clear D. The CDR3 extends over 13 amino acids. In germline, CDR1 is MRHNA, CDR2 SNTAGT. Between the trimmed V and J ends, which lost 4 bases and 2 bases, there was a span of 8 bases. The CDR3 loop is CASSVGLNTEAFF. For the CDR3, the DNA is TGTGCCAGCAGTGTTGGGCTTAACACTGAAGCTTTCTTT.

Comment on this clone: This probably arose from a read error, given a far larger clone one base away. Other DNA sequences in the sample encode the same CDR3. This sequence joins TRBV29-1 and TRBJ1-1; D is unclear. The CDR3 runs 13 residues. The V gene lost 6 bases and the J gene lost 3 bases, with 14 bases spanning the gap. The germline V gene encodes CDR1 SQVTM and CDR2 ANQGSEA. For the CDR3, the DNA is TGCAGCGTCACGGTAGGGTTAGACACTGAAGCTTTCTTT. Encoded protein: CSVTVGLDTEAFF.

The V and J genes are TRBV7-9 and TRBJ2-2, with 14 bases identical to TRBD2. V shed 5 bases, J shed 7 bases, and the junction held 9 bases outside the gene matches. Germline CDR1 is SEHNR and CDR2 is FQNEAQ (reference sequence). This CDR3 comprises 17 residues. The CDR3 loop is CASSRPGLAGVYGELFF. CDR3 coding DNA: TGTGCCAGCAGCCGACCGGGACTAGCGGGAGTTTACGGGGAGCTGTTTTTT.

To note about this clone: The same CDR3 also results from other DNA sequences found in this sample. The J gene is TRBJ1-5, the V gene TRBV30; D may be TRBD1 (5 bases). The CDR3 has 13 amino acids. V lost 0 bases, J lost 6 bases, and 9 bases lay in between. Germline CDR1 and CDR2: GTSNPN and SVGIG (reference sequence). The CDR3 protein is CAWSVGDSQPQHF. The CDR3 DNA follows: TGTGCCTGGAGTGTGGGGGATTCTCAGCCCCAGCATTTT.

At least ten counts were recorded for this clone. The rearrangement links TRBV4-3 to TRBJ1-4, with 8 bases identical to TRBD1. Trimming cost V 4 bases and J 6 bases; bases outside gene matches: 7. Per the germline V gene, CDR1 is LGHNA and CDR2 is YSLEER. This CDR3 spans 15 amino acids. The CDR3 here is CASSPTGGWDEKLFF. In DNA form, the CDR3 reads TGCGCCAGCAGCCCAACAGGGGGTTGGGATGAAAAACTGTTTTTT.

This chain links TRBV7-9 with TRBJ2-7, with D tentatively TRBD2 (6 bases). Germline assignment: CDR1 SEHNR and CDR2 FQNEAQ (reference sequence). The CDR3 spans 16 residues. Between the trimmed V and J ends, which lost 1 base and 3 bases, there was a span of 16 bases. The CDR3 here is CASSLVGLGSHYEQYF. The CDR3 DNA sequence: TGTGCCAGCAGCTTAGTGGGCCTCGGGAGTCACTACGAGCAGTACTTC.

The CDR3 region is CASSLTYLAGFTGELFF. The CDR3, as DNA: TGTGCCAGCAGCTTAACGTACCTAGCGGGATTCACCGGGGAGCTGTTTTTT. The chain combines TRBV7-3 with TRBJ2-2; 9 bases are a match to TRBD2. With V trimmed by 0 bases and J by 4 bases, 6 bases remained unmatched. CDR1 and CDR2 (germline): SGHTA, FQGTGA. The CDR3 spans 17 residues.

The rearrangement joins TRBV2 to TRBJ2-3; no firm D call. From germline, CDR1 is SNHLY and CDR2 FYNNEI. V lost 1 base, J lost 9 bases, and 8 bases lay in between. The CDR3 runs to 12 residues. CDR3 nucleotides: TGTGCCAGCAGTGAAGACAGAAGGACGCAGTATTTT. Residues: CASSEDRRTQYF.

The chain joins TRBV7-8 to TRBJ2-7; 13 bases match TRBD2. The CDR3 sequence is 15 residues long. The germline gives CDR1 SGHVS, CDR2 FQNEAQ. V was clipped by 5 bases and J by 3 bases; unmatched bases: 4. CDR3 amino acids: CASSRTSGSIYEQYF. DNA for the CDR3: TGTGCCAGCAGCAGGACTAGCGGGAGTATCTACGAGCAGTACTTC.

The chain recombines TRBV2 with TRBJ2-2; 9 nucleotides match TRBD2. J was trimmed by 4 bases and V by 4 bases; bases with no gene match: 4. CDR3 length: 15 residues. Germline CDR1 is SNHLY and CDR2 is FYNNEI. The CDR3 nucleotides read TGTGCCAGCAGTGTTAGCGGGAGAGCCACCGGGGAGCTGTTTTTT. Protein sequence: CASSVSGRATGELFF.

This clone was counted once. V is TRBV27 and J is TRBJ1-4; possible D gene TRBD1, 6 bases. The CDR3 length is 15 residues. Germline CDR1 is MNHEY and CDR2 is SMNVEV (reference sequence). Trimming stripped 2 bases from V and 4 bases from J, with 11 bases between. CDR3: CASSLLGGNNEKLFF. The CDR3 coding sequence is TGTGCCAGCAGTTTACTAGGGGGGAATAATGAAAAACTGTTTTTT.

The genes are TRBV15 and TRBJ2-7; D gene uncertain. V lost 0 bases and J 0 bases, leaving 6 bases between the germline ends. CDR1 is LNHNV and CDR2 is YYDKDF in the germline V gene (reference sequence). The CDR3 sequence is 14 residues long. DNA of the CDR3: TGTGCCACCAGCAGAGAGAGAAGCTCCTACGAGCAGTACTTC. Amino acids: CATSRERSSYEQYF. Together with reference TRBV15 and TRBJ2-7, the CDR3 gives the full variable domain: DAMVIQNPRYQVTQFGKPVTLSCSQTLNHNVMYWYQQKSSQAPKLLFHYYDKDFNNEADTPDNFQSRRPNTSFCFLDIRSPGLGDTAMYLCATSRERSSYEQYFGPGTRLTVT.